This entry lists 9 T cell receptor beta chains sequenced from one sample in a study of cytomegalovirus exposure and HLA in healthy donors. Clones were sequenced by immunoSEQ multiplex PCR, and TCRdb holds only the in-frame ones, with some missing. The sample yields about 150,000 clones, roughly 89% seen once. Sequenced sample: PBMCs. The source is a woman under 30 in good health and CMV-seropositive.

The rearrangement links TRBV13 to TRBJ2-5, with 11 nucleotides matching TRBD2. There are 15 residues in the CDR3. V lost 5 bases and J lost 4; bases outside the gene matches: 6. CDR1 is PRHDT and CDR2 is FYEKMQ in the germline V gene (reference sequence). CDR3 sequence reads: CASSHSGGALETQYF. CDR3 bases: TGTGCCAGCAGCCATAGCGGGGGGGCTTTAGAGACCCAGTACTTC.

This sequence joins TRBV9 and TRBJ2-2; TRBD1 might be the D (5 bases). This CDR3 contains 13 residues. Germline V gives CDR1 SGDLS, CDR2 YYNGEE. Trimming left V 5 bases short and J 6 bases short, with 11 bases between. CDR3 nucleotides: TGTGCCAGCAGAGGGGCCGCGGCCGGGGAGCTGTTTTTT. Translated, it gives CASRGAAAGELFF.

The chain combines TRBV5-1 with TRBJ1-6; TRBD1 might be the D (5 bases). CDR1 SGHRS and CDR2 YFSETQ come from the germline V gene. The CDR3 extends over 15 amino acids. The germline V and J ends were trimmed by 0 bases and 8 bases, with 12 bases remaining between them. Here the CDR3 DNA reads TGCGCCAGCAGCTTGGGAGGGGAGGGGTATTCACCCCTCCACTTT. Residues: CASSLGGEGYSPLHF.

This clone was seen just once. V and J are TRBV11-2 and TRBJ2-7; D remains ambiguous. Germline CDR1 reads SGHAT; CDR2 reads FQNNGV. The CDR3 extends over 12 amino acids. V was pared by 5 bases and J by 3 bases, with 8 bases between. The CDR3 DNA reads TGTGCCAGCAGCCCCCCAGACTACGAGCAGTACTTC. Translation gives CASSPPDYEQYF.

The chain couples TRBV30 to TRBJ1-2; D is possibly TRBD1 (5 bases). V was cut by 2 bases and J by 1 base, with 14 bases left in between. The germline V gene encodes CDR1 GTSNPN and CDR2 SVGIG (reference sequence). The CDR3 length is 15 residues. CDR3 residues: CAWSHRRVINYGYTF. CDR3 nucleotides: TGTGCCTGGAGTCACAGGCGCGTAATTAACTATGGCTACACCTTC.

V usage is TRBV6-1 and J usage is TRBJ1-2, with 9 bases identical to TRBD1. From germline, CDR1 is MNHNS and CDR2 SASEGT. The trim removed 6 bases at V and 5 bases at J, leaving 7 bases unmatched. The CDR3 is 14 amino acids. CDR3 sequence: CASSRGQGSYGYTF. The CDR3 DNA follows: TGTGCCAGCAGCCGGGGACAGGGATCGTATGGCTACACCTTC.

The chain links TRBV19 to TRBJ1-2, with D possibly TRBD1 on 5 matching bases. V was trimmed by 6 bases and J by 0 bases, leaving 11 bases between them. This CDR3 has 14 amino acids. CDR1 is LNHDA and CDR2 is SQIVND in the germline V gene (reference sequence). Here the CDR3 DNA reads TGTGCCAGTAGCACCGACAGTTCTAACTATGGCTACACCTTC. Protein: CASSTDSSNYGYTF.

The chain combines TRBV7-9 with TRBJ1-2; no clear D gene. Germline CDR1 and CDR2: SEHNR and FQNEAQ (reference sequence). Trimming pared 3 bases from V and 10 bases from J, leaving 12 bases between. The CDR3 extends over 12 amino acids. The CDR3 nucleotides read TGTGCCAGCAGCTTGGGCCCTCGCTTCTACACCTTC. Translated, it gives CASSLGPRFYTF.

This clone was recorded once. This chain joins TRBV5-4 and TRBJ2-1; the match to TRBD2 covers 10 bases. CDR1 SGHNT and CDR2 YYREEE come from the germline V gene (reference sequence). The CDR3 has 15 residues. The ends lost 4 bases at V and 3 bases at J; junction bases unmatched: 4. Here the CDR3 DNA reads TGTGCCAGCAGCCAAACTAGCGGGGACTACAATGAGCAGTTCTTC. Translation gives CASSQTSGDYNEQFF. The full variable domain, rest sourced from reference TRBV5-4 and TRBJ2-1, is ETGVTQSPTHLIKTRGQQVTLRCSSQSGHNTVSWYQQALGQGPQFIFQYYREEENGRGNFPPRFSGLQFPNYSSELNVNALELDDSALYLCASSQTSGDYNEQFFGPGTRLTVL.